Here is one T cell receptor beta chain with its context. Its antigen remains undetermined. It has no much larger one-base neighbor in the sample; base qualities were not kept. The CDR3 goes from the cysteine to the phenylalanine over 13 residues. CDR3 DNA only is kept here, 39 bases in frame from base 1. V was cut back by 6 bases and J by 5 bases, leaving a gap of 12 bases between them. Taken from the germline V gene, the CDR1 and CDR2 loops are SGHRS and YFSETQ. The sample is drawn from a study of T cells after yellow fever vaccination (dated by TCRdb to between 2019 and 2020). Some background on the complete study: The SMART-Seq v4 Ultra Low Input RNA kit was used to prepare libraries from fractions with low cell numbers. To follow T-cell clones before and after both primary and booster YFV17D yellow fever vaccination, bulk TCR alpha and beta repertoires underwent longitudinal sequencing. Two healthy male donors, one aged 18 to 29 and one aged 30 to 40 years, were included in the cohort. Blood was collected at multiple timepoints before and after primary and secondary immunization, and bulk PBMC replicates and cell subsets were isolated. The investigation overall reported the following: The secondary T-cell response was found to be weaker but faster than the primary response, with a peak reached on day 5 rather than on day 15. Because only two donors were included in the study, the extent to which the findings can be generalized is limited. Most clones expanded after primary vaccination (96% of CD4 and 70% to 90% of CD8) were re-detected after the booster, suggesting that broad memory maintenance occurred. A small fraction of clonotypes showed up in both the CD4 and CD8 compartments, probably as a result of convergent recombination. FACS-sorted repertoires could contain abundant contaminating clonotypes from the bulk population, so computational filtering was required.

The treatment or condition label, read with the paper, signifies: live attenuated yellow fever vaccine strain. PBMCs were isolated from peripheral blood using a standard Ficoll-Paque protocol. Dynabeads CD4 and CD8 positive selection kits were used to isolate CD4 and CD8 T-cell fractions. TriZol was used to extract RNA from bulk PBMCs, from CD4 and CD8 fractions, and from dextramer-positive and dextramer-negative fractions. Data came from an Illumina NovaSeq 6000. Synthesis of TCR cDNA relied on 5'RACE template switching, a step that introduced a universal primer site along with unique molecular identifiers. cDNA synthesis was primed from both the TCR alpha and TCR beta constant segments. Libraries were amplified in two PCR steps, with sample barcodes and sequencing adapters added in the second step. Sequencing of libraries was done on Illumina HiSeq 2500 (2x100 bp) or NovaSeq (2x150 bp). The original methods were these. Demultiplexing of reads and collapsing into UMI consensus sequences were performed with MIGEC, and V(D)J alignment was carried out with MiXCR. Vaccine-responding clonotypes were identified with edgeR using replicate PBMC samples, with FDR below 0.01 and a log2 fold change above 5 up to day 15 being required. Each bulk clonotype was labeled CD4 or CD8 based on which sequenced repertoire, CD4 or CD8, contained the clonotype at higher abundance. The public sequencing data were trimmed at Q25 with fastp and processed into clonotypes with MiXCR by TCRdb, which kept only in-frame beta chains. Merged by CDR3 protein, the rows form single entries marked with the most common genes and DNA. TCRdb's processing, not the authors', yielded these V and J calls. Here the sample has over 250,000 distinct CDR3 sequences; about 5% occur a single time. Jointly, the top ten make up 2.5% to 4% of the sample.

The sequencing used CD4+ T cells sorted from PBMCs, collected on the day of the yellow fever booster vaccination. This sequence uses TRBV5-1 and TRBJ2-1, with the D gene call left open. This sequence originates from a man aged 18 to 35 who received the YFV17D yellow fever vaccine. The CDR3 reads CASTLERNNEQFF. The DNA sequence is TGCGCCAGCACCCTCGAAAGAAACAATGAGCAGTTCTTC.